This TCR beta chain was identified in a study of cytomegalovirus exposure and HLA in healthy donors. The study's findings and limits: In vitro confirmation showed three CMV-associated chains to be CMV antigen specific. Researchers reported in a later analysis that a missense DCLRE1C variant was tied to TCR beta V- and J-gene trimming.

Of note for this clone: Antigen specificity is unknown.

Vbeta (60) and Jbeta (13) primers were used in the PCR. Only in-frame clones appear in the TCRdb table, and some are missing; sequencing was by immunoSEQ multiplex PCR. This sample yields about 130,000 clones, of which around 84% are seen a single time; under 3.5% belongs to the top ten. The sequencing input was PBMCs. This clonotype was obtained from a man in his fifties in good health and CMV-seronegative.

CDR3 region: CASSEIRAGEKLFF. The DNA for the CDR3 is TGTGCCAGCAGTGAAATCAGGGCTGGGGAAAAACTGTTTTTT. J is TRBJ1-4 and V is TRBV6-1; TRBD1 is a possible D gene (5 bases). Germline values: CDR1 MNHNS, CDR2 SASEGT. The V end was cut by 2 bases, the J end by 8 bases, with 12 bases between. The CDR3 extends over 14 amino acids.